These T cell receptor beta chains were read from a single sample in a study of CD4 T cell repertoires in COVID-19. Libraries were prepared by immunoSEQ multiplex PCR; TCRdb keeps only in-frame clonotypes and omits some of them. This table holds some 24,000 clones, about 94% found once. The starting material was circulating follicular helper CD4+ T cells (cTfh) from blood, obtained before the COVID-19 pandemic. The source of these receptors is a human donor who had COVID-19. Each CDR3 is given with its conserved first and last residue. D genes are given only for firm matches. A clone size is listed for some rows: how often the clone was seen (once, few, many), or a class if it is expanded.

J: TRBJ2-3; V: TRBV29-1; D: TRBD2; size: -; DNA: TGCAGCGAGATGACTAGCGGGACAGATACGCAGTATTTT; CDR3: CSEMTSGTDTQYF
J: TRBJ2-7; V: TRBV25-1; D: TRBD1; size: -; DNA: TGTGCCAGCAGAGGAGCCGGGACAGGTTCTGACGAGCAGTACTTC; CDR3: CASRGAGTGSDEQYF
J: TRBJ2-1; V: TRBV6-1; D: TRBD2; size: -; DNA: TGTGCCAGCAGTGCTGCCGGGACTAGCGGGGGGGCGGGGCAGTTCTTC; CDR3: CASSAAGTSGGAGQFF
J: TRBJ2-7; V: TRBV28; D: TRBD1; size: -; DNA: TGTGCCAGCAGTTTAAGACAGGGATCCTACGAGCAGTACTTC; CDR3: CASSLRQGSYEQYF
J: TRBJ1-5; V: TRBV29-1; D: -; size: few; DNA: TGCAGCGTTTCTCAGGGCGCCGGCAATCAGCCCCAGCATTTT; CDR3: CSVSQGAGNQPQHF
J: TRBJ2-1; V: TRBV11-2; D: TRBD2; size: -; DNA: TGTGCCAGCAGCCCGGGACTAGCGGATTCTTCCTACAATGAGCAGTTCTTC; CDR3: CASSPGLADSSYNEQFF
J: TRBJ1-4; V: TRBV5-5; D: -; size: -; DNA: TGTGCCAGCAGCTTGTCTAGGGGAAATGAAAAACTGTTTTTT; CDR3: CASSLSRGNEKLFF
J: TRBJ1-6; V: TRBV4-1; D: TRBD1; size: -; DNA: TGCGCCAGCAGCCAAGATCAGGGGGCGCCCATTTCACCCCTCCACTTT; CDR3: CASSQDQGAPISPLHF
J: TRBJ1-5; V: TRBV28; D: -; size: -; DNA: TGTGCCAGCAGACGCCCGGACGGGATCAATCAGCCCCAGCATTTT; CDR3: CASRRPDGINQPQHF
J: TRBJ1-1; V: TRBV11-3; D: -; size: -; DNA: TGTGCCAGCAGTAAAGCCCCGAACACTGAAGCTTTCTTT; CDR3: CASSKAPNTEAFF
J: TRBJ1-2; V: TRBV14; D: -; size: -; DNA: TGTGCCAGCAGCCGCACGGGGGATAACTATGGCTACACCTTC; CDR3: CASSRTGDNYGYTF
J: TRBJ2-7; V: TRBV11-2; D: TRBD2; size: once; DNA: TGTGCCAGCAGCGTCGGACTAGCGGGCGTACCCTACGAGCAGTACTTC; CDR3: CASSVGLAGVPYEQYF
J: TRBJ1-2; V: TRBV28; D: -; size: -; DNA: TGTGCCAGCAATCCACACAGTGCCTATGGCTACACCTTC; CDR3: CASNPHSAYGYTF
J: TRBJ2-1; V: TRBV11-2; D: -; size: -; DNA: TGTGCCAGCAGCCCCCTCCGGTCCGGTGAGCAGTTCTTC; CDR3: CASSPLRSGEQFF
J: TRBJ1-5; V: TRBV30; D: TRBD1; size: -; DNA: TGTGCCTGGAGTGGTGGGACAGAGAATCAGCCCCAGCATTTT; CDR3: CAWSGGTENQPQHF
J: TRBJ1-4; V: TRBV11-2; D: -; size: once; DNA: TGTGCCAGCAGCTTGGGCGACAGGCAGGGAGCGACACTGTTTTTT; CDR3: CASSLGDRQGATLFF
J: TRBJ2-5; V: TRBV29-1; D: -; size: -; DNA: TGCAGCGGTGCTAACCAAGAGACCCAGTACTTC; CDR3: CSGANQETQYF
J: TRBJ2-7; V: TRBV10-3; D: -; size: -; DNA: TGTGCCACCCAGACTGACTTGTCCTCCTACGAGCAGTACTTC; CDR3: CATQTDLSSYEQYF
J: TRBJ1-2; V: TRBV5-6; D: -; size: -; DNA: TGTGCCAGCAGCCTAGGGGGGGGTGACTATGGCTACACCTTC; CDR3: CASSLGGGDYGYTF
J: TRBJ2-4; V: TRBV9; D: -; size: -; DNA: TGTGCCAGCAGCGTGCGAGGGAGCCTAAATGAGATTCAGTACTTC; CDR3: CASSVRGSLNEIQYF
J: TRBJ2-1; V: TRBV19; D: TRBD2; size: -; DNA: TGTGCCAGTAGTATTCTAGCGGGGTTCAACAATGAGCAGTTCTTC; CDR3: CASSILAGFNNEQFF
J: TRBJ2-7; V: TRBV5-1; D: TRBD2; size: few; DNA: TGCGCCAGCAGCTTGGGCGGGGGAAACTCCTACGAGCAGTACTTC; CDR3: CASSLGGGNSYEQYF
J: TRBJ2-1; V: TRBV2; D: -; size: -; DNA: TGTGCCAGCAATAGCGGAGCCTACAATGAGCAGTTCTTC; CDR3: CASNSGAYNEQFF
J: TRBJ2-2; V: TRBV5-1; D: -; size: once; DNA: TGCGCCAGCACCCGTGTTCTCGAAGGGGGCACCGGGGAGCTGTTTTTT; CDR3: CASTRVLEGGTGELFF
J: TRBJ1-2; V: TRBV18; D: -; size: -; DNA: TGTGCCAGCTCACCGGCTAACAGGGTCTCCAACTATGGCTACACCTTC; CDR3: CASSPANRVSNYGYTF
J: TRBJ1-1; V: TRBV30; D: TRBD1; size: -; DNA: TGTGCCTGGACTAACACAGGGGGTTGGACTGAAGCTTTCTTT; CDR3: CAWTNTGGWTEAFF
J: TRBJ2-7; V: TRBV6-1; D: TRBD2; size: -; DNA: TGTGCCAGCAGCAACGGGGGGGTAAACTACGAGCAGTACTTC; CDR3: CASSNGGVNYEQYF
J: TRBJ1-5; V: TRBV5-1; D: -; size: -; DNA: TGCGCCAGCAGCTTGGTTTCAGGGGATAATCAGCCCCAGCATTTT; CDR3: CASSLVSGDNQPQHF
J: TRBJ2-1; V: TRBV6-1; D: -; size: -; DNA: TGTGCCAGCAGTGAAACCTACCGGGACAAACAGTTCTTC; CDR3: CASSETYRDKQFF
J: TRBJ1-4; V: TRBV6-5; D: TRBD1; size: -; DNA: TGTGCCAGCGCTCAGGGGGCAAGGGAAAAACTGTTTTTT; CDR3: CASAQGAREKLFF
J: TRBJ2-7; V: TRBV6-1; D: -; size: -; DNA: TGTGCCAGCAGTACTCGGACAGAGAGCTACGAGCAGTACTTC; CDR3: CASSTRTESYEQYF
J: TRBJ2-7; V: TRBV4-2; D: -; size: -; DNA: TGTGCCAGCAGCCAAGAACTATTACGCGGGCAGTACTTC; CDR3: CASSQELLRGQYF
J: TRBJ2-7; V: TRBV15; D: -; size: -; DNA: TGTGCCACCAGTAGACGGGGGACGGCGGGGTTCGAGCAGTACTTC; CDR3: CATSRRGTAGFEQYF
J: TRBJ2-2; V: TRBV28; D: -; size: -; DNA: TGTGCCAGCAGGGGCGGGGTGGGAACCGGGGAGCTGTTTTTT; CDR3: CASRGGVGTGELFF
J: TRBJ1-2; V: TRBV30; D: -; size: -; DNA: TGTGCCTGGAGTCAGGGGAACATCTATGGCTACACCTTC; CDR3: CAWSQGNIYGYTF
J: TRBJ1-2; V: TRBV6-1; D: TRBD1; size: -; DNA: TGTGCCAGCAGTGCTGGGACAGGTAATCTCTATGGCTACACCTTC; CDR3: CASSAGTGNLYGYTF
J: TRBJ2-2; V: TRBV25-1; D: TRBD2; size: -; DNA: TGTGCCAGCAGTGAATACGGGGGGGCCGGGGAGCTGTTTTTT; CDR3: CASSEYGGAGELFF
J: TRBJ1-5; V: TRBV28; D: -; size: -; DNA: TGTGCCAGCAGTTTGGGCAAAACCGGTCAGCCCCAGCATTTT; CDR3: CASSLGKTGQPQHF
J: TRBJ1-3; V: TRBV15; D: -; size: -; DNA: TGTGCCACCAGCAGAGACTTGGAGCGGGGATCTGGAAACACCATATATTTT; CDR3: CATSRDLERGSGNTIYF
J: TRBJ1-5; V: TRBV28; D: -; size: -; DNA: TGTGCCAGCAGTTTTCAGGGCGGCCAGCCCCAGCATTTT; CDR3: CASSFQGGQPQHF
J: TRBJ1-5; V: TRBV28; D: -; size: -; DNA: TGTGCCAGCAGTTCTGTGGACAGACTTAATCAGCCCCAGCATTTT; CDR3: CASSSVDRLNQPQHF
J: TRBJ2-3; V: TRBV7-8; D: -; size: -; DNA: TGTGCCAGCAGCTCCGGACAGAGCACAGATACGCAGTATTTT; CDR3: CASSSGQSTDTQYF
J: TRBJ2-7; V: TRBV10-3; D: TRBD1; size: once; DNA: TGTGCCACCGGTTTGGGACAGCTTTCTTACGAGCAGTACTTC; CDR3: CATGLGQLSYEQYF
J: TRBJ1-2; V: TRBV5-6; D: -; size: -; DNA: TGTGCCAGCAGCACCTACAGCTATGGCTACACCTTC; CDR3: CASSTYSYGYTF
J: TRBJ1-2; V: TRBV5-1; D: TRBD1; size: -; DNA: TGCGCCAGCAGCGGAGGACAGGGCCCCAACTATGGCTACACCTTC; CDR3: CASSGGQGPNYGYTF
J: TRBJ1-1; V: TRBV18; D: TRBD1; size: few; DNA: TGTGCCAGCTCACGTACCATACAGGGGGGAGGCACTGAAGCTTTCTTT; CDR3: CASSRTIQGGGTEAFF
J: TRBJ1-1; V: TRBV19; D: -; size: -; DNA: TGTGCCAGTAGTACTCTGACGGGAACTGAAGCTTTCTTT; CDR3: CASSTLTGTEAFF
J: TRBJ2-5; V: TRBV4-2; D: -; size: -; DNA: TGTGCCAGCAGCCCTATAGTCGGGTTTGGGGAGACCCAGTACTTC; CDR3: CASSPIVGFGETQYF
J: TRBJ1-1; V: TRBV7-2; D: -; size: -; DNA: TGTGCCAGCAGCTTAGAGAGCACTGAAGCTTTCTTT; CDR3: CASSLESTEAFF
J: TRBJ2-3; V: TRBV5-8; D: TRBD1; size: -; DNA: TGTGCCAGCAGCTCCACGGGACAGGGGGCGATAGCGCAGTATTTT; CDR3: CASSSTGQGAIAQYF
J: TRBJ2-5; V: TRBV2; D: -; size: once; DNA: TGTGCCAGCGGGGCTGAGGTCGGGACCCAGTACTTC; CDR3: CASGAEVGTQYF
J: TRBJ1-1; V: TRBV28; D: -; size: once; DNA: TGTGCCAGCAGGGTGTCTAATAGGGTGGGGGGTAACACTGAAGCTTTCTTT; CDR3: CASRVSNRVGGNTEAFF
J: TRBJ2-5; V: TRBV5-1; D: TRBD2; size: -; DNA: TGCGCCAGCACTGGGGGGAGCGGGGGGCTCCAAGAGACCCAGTACTTC; CDR3: CASTGGSGGLQETQYF